This T cell receptor (beta chain) was observed in a study of blood T cells in healthy people across ages. The CDR3 totals 15 residues. V gave up 2 bases and J gave up 4 bases; unmatched junction bases: 6. The germline V gene has CDR1 SGDLS and CDR2 YYNGEE. The second PCR ran about 6 to 12 cycles with a sample-barcoded 5' primer and J-beta primers. In TCRdb, the 5' RACE reads were re-called with MiXCR into one record per CDR3 protein. The table records about 1,500,000 distinct CDR3 sequences, approximately 30% of them present only once. Per-sample PBMC isolation yielded at least 6 million cells. The specimen was blood. The clonotype was recovered from a woman under 40 in good health. The chain combines TRBV9 with TRBJ2-3, with 8 bases fitting TRBD2. The CDR3 region is CASSVEREKPDTQYF. DNA for the CDR3: TGTGCCAGCAGCGTCGAGCGGGAGAAACCAGATACGCAGTATTTT.